This entry describes one T cell receptor beta chain. In the source study's methods: Reference gene primer amplification gave nucleated cell count estimates. TCRdb keeps only in-frame clones here, not all; method: immunoSEQ multiplex PCR. Clonal size and the V and J genes are those of that table, whereas D and trimming came from the DNA. The table shows around 130,000 clones, with roughly four fifths occurring only once. These data are taken from a study of blood T cell repertoires in COVID-19. Across the study: Specimens from acute and convalescent COVID-19 originated in the United States, Italy and Spain. The analysed material was cDNA or gDNA that came from T cells, B-cell-depleted T cells, or PBMCs.

Germline V gives CDR1 MNHEY, CDR2 SVGAGI. Trimming cost V 7 bases and J 2 bases; bases outside gene matches: 4. The CDR3 covers 14 residues. The TCR sequence derives from a human donor in a cohort sampled during active COVID-19. The chain uses TRBV6-5 and TRBJ2-7; 11 nucleotides align to TRBD1. Sequencing was done on a sample of peripheral blood. The CDR3 region is CASTGTGGPYEQYF. CDR3 nucleotide sequence: TGTGCCAGCACCGGGACAGGGGGTCCCTACGAGCAGTACTTC.